This T cell receptor (beta chain) was captured by sequencing in a study of T cells in Graves' hyperthyroidism and ophthalmopathy. Study details: The authors collected peripheral blood at initial diagnosis, before any treatment.

About 9.4 ml fresh peripheral blood yielded the PBMCs. This clonotype has at least ten counts. Its matching antigen is unknown. Findings and limits, study-wide: Blood held most thyroid clonotypes expanded above 0.001 frequency.

Trimming cost V 0 bases and J 9 bases, with 11 bases left between them. CDR3 length: 14 residues. The V gene's germline CDR1 is SEHNR and CDR2 FQNEAQ (reference sequence). TCR beta CDR3 sequences were amplified from RNA transcripts. HTBI primers were employed in a first-round RT-PCR of the TCR CDR3. TCRdb called the multiplex PCR reads again in MiXCR, with one record for every CDR3 protein. The table shows a few hundred thousand distinct CDR3 sequences, with 12% to 15% occurring only once. Sequencing was performed on blood. The origin of this receptor is a woman aged 55-70 years with Graves' ophthalmopathy. This chain uses TRBV7-9 with TRBJ1-4; D gene ambiguous. CDR3 coding DNA: TGTGCCAGCAGCTTAGCGCGAGCGACGCAAAAACTGTTTTTT. Its protein is CASSLARATQKLFF.